These T cell receptor beta chains were read from a single sample in a study of cytomegalovirus exposure and HLA in healthy donors. Profiling relied on immunoSEQ multiplex PCR, and the TCRdb table lists in-frame clones only, not all of them. Here the sample spans over 120,000 clones, 70% to 80% being singletons. The material sequenced was PBMCs. The source is a woman under 30 in good health and CMV-seropositive. Both conserved end residues are part of each CDR3. Each record gives: D gene, clone size, V gene, J gene, CDR3 protein, CDR3 DNA. The D gene is left open where the match is weak. Where a row states a size, it is once, few, many or the class of an expanded clone; other rows omit it.

.	.	TRBV7-9	TRBJ1-4	CASSWRRGGTGENEKLFF	TGTGCCAGCAGCTGGCGAAGGGGGGGGACTGGAGAGAATGAAAAACTGTTTTTT
TRBD1	.	TRBV5-4	TRBJ1-2	CASSLLGQPYGYTF	TGTGCCAGCAGCTTACTGGGACAGCCCTATGGCTACACCTTC
TRBD1	.	TRBV19	TRBJ1-2	CASKTTGQGFYGYTF	TGTGCCAGTAAAACCACGGGACAGGGGTTTTATGGCTACACCTTC
TRBD1	.	TRBV28	TRBJ2-3	CASSIVGQVGSTQYF	TGTGCCAGCAGTATCGTCGGACAGGTTGGGAGTACGCAGTATTTT
.	once	TRBV5-4	TRBJ1-6	CASSLKGGRANSPLHF	TGTGCCAGCAGCCTTAAGGGGGGGAGGGCAAATTCACCCCTCCACTTT
.	.	TRBV10-3	TRBJ1-1	CAIRVDRANTEAFF	TGTGCCATCAGGGTGGACAGAGCAAACACTGAAGCTTTCTTT
TRBD1	once	TRBV4-2	TRBJ2-7	CASSVRQGGYEQYF	TGTGCCAGCAGCGTAAGACAGGGGGGGTACGAGCAGTACTTC
.	.	TRBV6-5	TRBJ1-5	CASRPKQGRNQPQHF	TGTGCCAGCAGACCCAAACAGGGACGCAATCAGCCCCAGCATTTT
TRBD1	.	TRBV27	TRBJ2-3	CASRLTGVTDTQYF	TGTGCCAGCAGACTGACAGGGGTGACAGATACGCAGTATTTT
.	few	TRBV6-5	TRBJ1-1	CASSSRQQNTEAFF	TGTGCCAGCAGTTCACGACAGCAGAACACTGAAGCTTTCTTT
.	.	TRBV7-6	TRBJ1-1	CASSRRDQNTEAFF	TGTGCCAGCAGCCGCAGGGATCAGAACACTGAAGCTTTCTTT
.	.	TRBV5-1	TRBJ1-3	CASSLQGQVAGNTIYF	TGCGCCAGCAGCTTGCAGGGGCAAGTGGCAGGAAACACCATATATTTT
.	.	TRBV19	TRBJ1-2	CASSPTTTAGGYTF	TGTGCCAGTAGTCCGACCACGACGGCAGGAGGCTACACCTTC
.	.	TRBV27	TRBJ1-5	CASAQGNQPQHF	TGTGCCAGCGCCCAGGGCAATCAGCCCCAGCATTTT
.	.	TRBV7-9	TRBJ1-2	CASSLGGPGYTF	TGTGCCAGCAGCTTAGGGGGGCCTGGCTACACCTTC
TRBD1	.	TRBV5-1	TRBJ2-5	CATKPLPGQGTETQYF	TGCGCCACCAAACCTTTACCGGGACAGGGGACGGAGACCCAGTACTTC
TRBD2	once	TRBV9	TRBJ2-3	CASSVEVAGASDTQYF	TGTGCCAGCAGCGTAGAGGTAGCGGGGGCCTCAGATACGCAGTATTTT
.	.	TRBV19	TRBJ2-2	CASSTTGSNTGELFF	TGTGCCAGTAGTACTACAGGGTCGAACACCGGGGAGCTGTTTTTT
TRBD1	.	TRBV2	TRBJ1-5	CASRRQRQGGQPQHF	TGTGCCAGCCGCCGACAGAGACAGGGCGGGCAGCCCCAGCATTTT
TRBD2	.	TRBV18	TRBJ2-3	CASSPLSGGSGGATDTQYF	TGTGCCAGCTCACCCCTCTCCGGAGGTAGCGGGGGGGCAACAGATACGCAGTATTTT
.	.	TRBV5-1	TRBJ1-1	CASTDRGFGVNTEAFF	TGCGCCAGCACCGATCGGGGGTTCGGAGTGAACACTGAAGCTTTCTTT
.	.	TRBV9	TRBJ1-1	CASSPEGSQNTEAFF	TGTGCCAGCAGCCCCGAGGGCAGCCAGAACACTGAAGCTTTCTTT
TRBD1	.	TRBV6-6	TRBJ1-2	CASRGGTGSYGYTF	TGTGCCAGCAGGGGAGGGACAGGGAGCTATGGCTACACCTTC
.	.	TRBV10-3	TRBJ2-1	CAISQDNEQFF	TGTGCCATCAGTCAGGACAATGAGCAGTTCTTC
.	.	TRBV29-1	TRBJ1-1	CSGGGTNTEAFF	TGCAGCGGGGGGGGCACCAACACTGAAGCTTTCTTT
.	.	TRBV19	TRBJ1-1	CASSIEWGPTEAFF	TGTGCCAGTAGTATAGAGTGGGGGCCCACTGAAGCTTTCTTT
TRBD1	.	TRBV28	TRBJ1-4	CASSSRQGRNEKLFF	TGTGCCAGCAGTTCCAGACAGGGCCGAAATGAAAAACTGTTTTTT
.	.	TRBV11-2	TRBJ1-6	CASSNRGYGSPLHF	TGTGCCAGCAGCAATAGGGGATACGGTTCACCCCTCCACTTT
.	.	TRBV7-2	TRBJ1-5	CASSRATGPNQPQHF	TGTGCCAGCAGCCGTGCGACAGGTCCCAATCAGCCCCAGCATTTT
TRBD1	few	TRBV9	TRBJ2-6	CASSAAGTGSQSF	TGTGCCAGCAGCGCCGCCGGGACAGGGTCACAGTCTTTC
.	.	TRBV19	TRBJ2-1	CASSIWAGAKGNEQFF	TGTGCCAGTAGTATTTGGGCAGGGGCGAAGGGCAATGAGCAGTTCTTC
.	.	TRBV9	TRBJ1-6	CASSVAEGSYNSPLHF	TGTGCCAGCAGCGTAGCTGAGGGCTCCTATAATTCACCCCTCCACTTT
.	.	TRBV10-2	TRBJ2-5	CASSDSGETQYF	TGCGCCAGCAGTGATTCAGGGGAGACCCAGTACTTC
.	.	TRBV5-6	TRBJ2-7	CASSHRLIRYEQYF	TGTGCCAGCAGCCACAGGTTAATTCGCTACGAGCAGTACTTC
.	few	TRBV28	TRBJ2-7	CASRLQGANEQYF	TGTGCCAGCAGGTTACAGGGTGCCAACGAGCAGTACTTC
TRBD2	.	TRBV5-1	TRBJ2-1	CASSGTSGGRSGSNEQFF	TGCGCCAGCAGCGGGACTAGCGGGGGGCGTTCAGGTTCGAATGAGCAGTTCTTC
.	.	TRBV19	TRBJ2-5	CASTDSEKTQYF	TGTGCCAGTACGGACAGCGAGAAGACCCAGTACTTC
TRBD1	.	TRBV7-9	TRBJ2-1	CASSSRTGSPYNEQFF	TGTGCCAGCAGCTCCCGGACAGGGAGTCCCTACAATGAGCAGTTCTTC
.	.	TRBV5-1	TRBJ2-3	CASSLQQGRDTQYF	TGCGCCAGCAGCTTGCAACAGGGACGAGATACGCAGTATTTT
.	.	TRBV16	TRBJ1-1	CASSQSPMAMNTEAFF	TGTGCCAGCAGCCAATCGCCAATGGCCATGAACACTGAAGCTTTCTTT
TRBD1	.	TRBV28	TRBJ1-5	CASSFLFRGNQPQHF	TGTGCCAGCAGTTTTTTGTTCAGGGGGAATCAGCCCCAGCATTTT
.	.	TRBV2	TRBJ1-1	CASRLTLNTEAFF	TGTGCCAGCAGACTGACACTGAACACTGAAGCTTTCTTT
.	.	TRBV5-1	TRBJ1-3	CASSLQGGNTIYF	TGCGCCAGCAGCTTACAGGGCGGAAACACCATATATTTT
TRBD1	.	TRBV6-6	TRBJ2-5	CASTPKRTGRETQYF	TGTGCCAGCACTCCGAAAAGGACAGGGCGGGAGACCCAGTACTTC
.	.	TRBV2	TRBJ2-7	CASSEAPQDRSYEQYF	TGTGCCAGCAGTGAAGCGCCTCAGGACAGATCCTACGAGCAGTACTTC
TRBD2	.	TRBV7-6	TRBJ2-1	CASSPGLTASGLAGGQFF	TGTGCCAGCAGTCCGGGACTGACGGCATCGGGACTAGCGGGGGGACAGTTCTTC
.	.	TRBV19	TRBJ1-4	CASRFGPRGGLGEKLFF	TGTGCCAGTAGATTTGGACCGCGGGGTGGCCTAGGTGAAAAACTGTTTTTT
.	.	TRBV6-5	TRBJ1-1	CASSQWDKNTEAFF	TGTGCCAGCAGTCAATGGGACAAGAACACTGAAGCTTTCTTT
.	.	TRBV5-6	TRBJ1-1	CASSSKPTGNTEAFF	TGTGCCAGCAGCTCCAAACCGACAGGCAACACTGAAGCTTTCTTT
TRBD2	.	TRBV7-9	TRBJ2-1	CASSERLAGGPSYNEQFF	TGTGCCAGCAGCGAAAGACTAGCGGGGGGGCCCTCCTACAATGAGCAGTTCTTC
TRBD2	.	TRBV4-3	TRBJ2-1	CASSQFSGGALHNEQFF	TGCGCCAGCAGCCAATTCAGCGGGGGGGCTCTTCACAATGAGCAGTTCTTC
TRBD2	.	TRBV6-4	TRBJ2-3	CASSDAGGAADTQYF	TGTGCCAGCAGTGACGCGGGGGGGGCCGCAGATACGCAGTATTTT
.	.	TRBV4-3	TRBJ2-1	CASSPRGDREYNEQFF	TGCGCCAGCAGCCCCAGGGGGGACAGAGAGTACAATGAGCAGTTCTTC
.	.	TRBV7-8	TRBJ1-5	CASSLAGNNQPQHF	TGTGCCAGCAGCCTGGCAGGGAACAATCAGCCCCAGCATTTT
.	few	TRBV7-7	TRBJ2-1	CASSLSLGGYNEQFF	TGTGCCAGCAGCTTATCGCTGGGGGGTTACAATGAGCAGTTCTTC
.	.	TRBV7-9	TRBJ2-2	CASSLPQVTGELFF	TGTGCCAGCAGCTTACCACAGGTCACCGGGGAGCTGTTTTTT
.	.	TRBV11-2	TRBJ1-2	CASTPERGYGYTF	TGTGCCAGCACCCCCGAACGAGGCTATGGCTACACCTTC
.	.	TRBV11-2	TRBJ1-1	CASSPAGGNTEAFF	TGTGCCAGCAGCCCAGCCGGGGGGAACACTGAAGCTTTCTTT
.	many	TRBV27	TRBJ2-7	CASSYGPGRNEQYF	TGTGCCAGCAGTTATGGGCCGGGGAGGAACGAGCAGTACTTC